This record covers a single TCR beta chain. Its antigen is not identified. This record belongs to a study of T-cell reconstitution after alpha-beta-depleted transplantation in children. Broader study findings: By one year post-transplant, T-cell counts and diversity largely arose from T cells that were newly produced. Surviving thymic progenitors and recipient T cells were the source of high TCRbeta diversity at day 60 in some patients. By about two months after transplant, alpha-beta T cells reportedly arose from several hundred graft clones that had expanded.

The TCRbeta library incorporated unique molecular identifiers. TCRdb re-analysed the PCR reads in MiXCR, keeping a single row per CDR3 protein. The table records about 440,000 distinct CDR3 sequences, around two fifths of them present only once. Source: PBMCs, taken before TCRalphabeta/CD19-depleted stem cell transplant. This TCR came from a girl aged 2-10 years with aplastic anemia, due to receive a stem cell transplant.

This chain's CDR3 is CASSKPLATFSRGDTQYF. The DNA of the CDR3 is TGTGCCAGCAGCAAACCCCTGGCCACATTTTCCAGGGGAGATACGCAGTATTTT. The chain employs TRBV21-1 and TRBJ2-3; the D call TRBD1 from the table was never checked on the DNA. TRBV21-1 is recorded as a pseudogene. The CDR3 has 18 amino acids.